The TCR beta chain under discussion was sequenced for a study of identical twins. TCRdb passed the 5' RACE reads through MiXCR, listing each CDR3 protein once. The sample holds 500,000 to 650,000 distinct CDR3 sequences; approximately 20% are singletons and the top ten take approximately 0.5%. This clonotype occurred a few times. Antigen specificity is unknown. Study-level findings and limits: It was out-of-frame TCR alpha sharing in monozygotic twins that models underestimated.

The CDR3 consists of 15 residues. Trimming took 1 base from V and 3 from J, leaving 10 bases between them. Germline CDR1 SGHVS, CDR2 FNYEAQ. These same data were also listed under a study on yellow fever vaccine responses in identical twins.

Sample: CD4+ T cells sorted from blood. The gene calls are TRBV7-6 and TRBJ2-1, with no clear D. The sequence derives from a woman aged 18 to 35 in good health. The CDR3 protein is CASSLGSQFYNEQFF. CDR3 coding DNA: TGTGCCAGCAGCTTAGGGTCCCAGTTCTACAATGAGCAGTTCTTC.